Sequencing of this T cell receptor beta chain was carried out in a study of shared clonotypes between healthy human individuals. Whole-study findings and limits: Around 5% was the fraction of naive CD4 clonotypes found shared across several donors.

As concerns this clone: Its target is not known.

Germline CDR1 reads SQVTM; CDR2 reads ANQGSEA. Trimming shortened V by 4 bases and J by 8 bases, and 11 bases separated the two germline ends. The length of the CDR3 is 11 residues. Naive CD45RA+ and memory CD45RA-negative subsets were split from CD4+ cells. Measured with immunoSEQ multiplex PCR; TCRdb has only the in-frame clones, and not every one. The table shows approximately 2.5 million clones, with approximately 92% occurring only once. The sequence derives from a man aged 18 to 30 in good health. The chain joins TRBV29-1 to TRBJ1-1; D uncertain. The sequenced sample was naive CD4+ T cells sorted from blood. The subset: CD45RA+ positively selected. The CDR3 loop is CSVVPVGEAFF. CDR3 DNA: TGCAGCGTTGTCCCCGTGGGCGAAGCTTTCTTT.